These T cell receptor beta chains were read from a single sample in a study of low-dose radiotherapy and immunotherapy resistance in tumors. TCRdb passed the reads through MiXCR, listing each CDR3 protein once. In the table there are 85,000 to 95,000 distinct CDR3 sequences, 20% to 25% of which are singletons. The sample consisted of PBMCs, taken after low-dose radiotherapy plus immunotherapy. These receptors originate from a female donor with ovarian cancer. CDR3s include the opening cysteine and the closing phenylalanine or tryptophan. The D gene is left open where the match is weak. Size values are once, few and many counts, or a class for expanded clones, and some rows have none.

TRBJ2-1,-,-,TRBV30,CAWKGYNEQFF,TGTGCCTGGAAAGGGTACAATGAGCAGTTCTTC
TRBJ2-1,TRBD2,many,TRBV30,CAWISSGIYEQFF,TGTGCCTGGATCTCTAGCGGGATTTATGAGCAGTTCTTC
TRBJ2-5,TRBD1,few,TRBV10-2,CASRRDRRETQYF,TGCGCCAGCAGACGGGACAGGCGGGAGACCCAGTACTTC
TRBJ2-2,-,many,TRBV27,CASSPFGEPNTGELFF,TGTGCCAGCAGCCCATTTGGAGAACCGAACACCGGGGAGCTGTTTTTT
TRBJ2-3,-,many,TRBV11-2,CASSLRGSSTDTQYF,TGTGCCAGCAGCTTGCGGGGCTCTAGCACAGATACGCAGTATTTT
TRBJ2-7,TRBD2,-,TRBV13,CASSSRGGFNYEQYF,TGTGCCAGCAGCTCCCGCGGGGGTTTTAACTACGAGCAGTACTTC
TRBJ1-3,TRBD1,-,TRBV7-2,CASSLTGQGHSGNTIYF,TGTGCCAGCAGCTTAACCGGACAGGGCCACTCTGGAAACACCATATATTTT
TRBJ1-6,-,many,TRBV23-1,CASSRGQRNSPLHF,TGCGCCAGCAGCCGAGGACAAAGAAATTCACCCCTCCACTTT
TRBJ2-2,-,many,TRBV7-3,CASSWMTGEDTGELFF,TGTGCCAGCAGCTGGATGACGGGGGAGGACACCGGGGAGCTGTTTTTT
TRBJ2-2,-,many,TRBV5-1,CATAGALNTGELFF,TGCGCCACCGCCGGGGCTCTTAACACCGGGGAGCTGTTTTTT
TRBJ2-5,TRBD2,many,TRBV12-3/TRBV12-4,CASSLASGSRETQYF,TGTGCCAGCAGCCTAGCAAGCGGGAGTAGGGAGACCCAGTACTTC
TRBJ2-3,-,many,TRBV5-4,CASSPGLHGDTQYF,TGTGCCAGCAGCCCGGGACTCCACGGAGATACGCAGTATTTT
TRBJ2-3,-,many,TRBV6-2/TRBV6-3,CASRIHSGKTDTQYF,TGTGCCAGCCGAATCCACTCCGGGAAGACAGATACGCAGTATTTT
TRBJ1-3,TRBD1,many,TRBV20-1,CSARATGRGGNTIYF,TGCAGTGCTAGAGCGACAGGGCGCGGAGGAAACACCATATATTTT
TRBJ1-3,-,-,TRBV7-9,CASSFRRVSGNTIYF,TGTGCCAGCAGCTTTCGCCGGGTCTCTGGAAACACCATATATTTT
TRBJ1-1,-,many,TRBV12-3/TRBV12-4,CASSLKDFNTEAFF,TGTGCCAGCAGTTTGAAGGACTTCAACACTGAAGCTTTCTTT
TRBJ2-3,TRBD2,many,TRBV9,CASSVTSGVRTDTQYF,TGTGCCAGCAGCGTGACTAGCGGGGTGCGAACAGATACGCAGTATTTT
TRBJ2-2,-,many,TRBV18,CASSPQGPNTGELFF,TGTGCCAGCTCACCACAGGGCCCGAACACCGGGGAGCTGTTTTTT
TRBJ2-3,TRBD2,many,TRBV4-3,CASSQDLTRPSGSSDTQYF,TGCGCCAGCAGCCAAGATCTTACAAGGCCTAGCGGGAGTTCAGATACGCAGTATTTT
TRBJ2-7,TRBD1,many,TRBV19,CASSPGTGGYYEQYF,TGTGCCAGTAGCCCCGGGACAGGGGGATACTACGAGCAGTACTTC
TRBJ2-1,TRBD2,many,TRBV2,CASSGGTSGSYNEQFF,TGTGCCAGCAGTGGGGGGACTAGCGGTTCCTACAATGAGCAGTTCTTC
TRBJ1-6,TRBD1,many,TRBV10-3,CAITAGTGDNSPLHF,TGTGCCATCACGGCGGGGACAGGGGATAATTCACCCCTCCACTTT
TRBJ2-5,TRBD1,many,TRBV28,CASSSPADRGETQYF,TGTGCCAGCAGTTCCCCCGCCGACAGGGGCGAGACCCAGTACTTC
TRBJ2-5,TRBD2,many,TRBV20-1,CSARGLGLAGGIYQETQYF,TGCAGTGCTAGAGGTCTCGGACTAGCGGGAGGTATCTACCAAGAGACCCAGTACTTC
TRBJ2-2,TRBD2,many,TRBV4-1,CASSQEFVVAGGPDTGELFF,TGCGCCAGCAGCCAAGAATTCGTGGTAGCGGGAGGGCCCGACACCGGGGAGCTGTTTTTT
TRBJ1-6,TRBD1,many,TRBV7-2,CASSLGDRGNSPLHF,TGTGCCAGCAGCTTAGGGGACAGGGGAAACTCACCCCTCCACTTT
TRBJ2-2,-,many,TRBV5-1,CASSFGEGINTGELFF,TGCGCCAGCAGCTTTGGGGAAGGGATTAACACCGGGGAGCTGTTTTTT
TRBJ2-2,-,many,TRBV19,CASSSIVGTGELFF,TGTGCCAGTAGCAGCATAGTAGGCACCGGGGAGCTGTTTTTT
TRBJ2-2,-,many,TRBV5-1,CASSLGQMNTGELFF,TGCGCCAGCAGCCTCGGACAGATGAACACCGGGGAGCTGTTTTTT
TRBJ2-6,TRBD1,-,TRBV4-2,CASRPGGFSGANVLTF,TGTGCCAGCAGACCAGGGGGCTTCTCTGGGGCCAACGTCCTGACTTTC
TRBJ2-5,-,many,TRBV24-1,CASKLGGQGLLSLETQYF,TGTGCCAGCAAATTGGGTGGGCAGGGTCTTTTAAGCTTAGAGACCCAGTACTTC
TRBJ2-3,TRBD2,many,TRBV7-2,CASSLLAVTDTQYF,TGTGCCAGCAGCCTCCTAGCGGTCACAGATACGCAGTATTTT